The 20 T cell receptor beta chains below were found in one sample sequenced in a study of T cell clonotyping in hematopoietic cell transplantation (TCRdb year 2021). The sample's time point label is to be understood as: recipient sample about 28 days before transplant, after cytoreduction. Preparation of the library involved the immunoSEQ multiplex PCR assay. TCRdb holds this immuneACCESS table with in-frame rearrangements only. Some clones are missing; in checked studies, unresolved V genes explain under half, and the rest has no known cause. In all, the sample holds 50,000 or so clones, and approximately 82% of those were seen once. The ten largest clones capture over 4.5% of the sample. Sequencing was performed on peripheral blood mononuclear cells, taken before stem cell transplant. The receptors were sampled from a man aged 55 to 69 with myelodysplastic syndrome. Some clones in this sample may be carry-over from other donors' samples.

CDR3 residues: CASSLRVGGGTDTQYF. CDR3 nucleotide sequence: TGCGCCAGCAGCTTGAGGGTGGGCGGAGGCACAGATACGCAGTATTTT. The chain carries TRBV5-1 and TRBJ2-3; D is unclear. Germline CDR1 and CDR2: SGHRS and YFSETQ. The CDR3 is made up of 16 amino acids. V gave up 1 base and J gave up 1 base, with 13 bases separating them.

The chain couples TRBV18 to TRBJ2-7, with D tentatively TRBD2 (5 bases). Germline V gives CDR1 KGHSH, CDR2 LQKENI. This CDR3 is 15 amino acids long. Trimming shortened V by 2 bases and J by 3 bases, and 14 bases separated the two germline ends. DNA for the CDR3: TGTGCCAGCTCACCATTTGGTCGGGGTCGCTACGAGCAGTACTTC. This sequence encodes CASSPFGRGRYEQYF.

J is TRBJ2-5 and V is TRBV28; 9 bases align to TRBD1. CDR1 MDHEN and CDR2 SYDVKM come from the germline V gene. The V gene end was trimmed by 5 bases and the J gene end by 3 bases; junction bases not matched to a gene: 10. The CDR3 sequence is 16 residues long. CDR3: CASSPSGQGPKETQYF. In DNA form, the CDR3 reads TGTGCCAGCAGTCCGTCCGGACAGGGGCCAAAAGAGACCCAGTACTTC. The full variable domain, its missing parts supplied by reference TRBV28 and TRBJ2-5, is DVKVTQSSRYLVKRTGEKVFLECVQDMDHENMFWYRQDPGLGLRLIYFSYDVKMKEKGDIPEGYSVSREKKERFSLILESASTNQTSMYLCASSPSGQGPKETQYFGPGTRLLVL.

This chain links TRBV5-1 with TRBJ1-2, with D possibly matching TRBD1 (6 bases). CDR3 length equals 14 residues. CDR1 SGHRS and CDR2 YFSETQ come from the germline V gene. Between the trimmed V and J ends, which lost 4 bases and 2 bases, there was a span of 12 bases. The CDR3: CASSPDRANYGYTF. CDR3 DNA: TGCGCCAGCAGCCCGGACAGAGCGAACTATGGCTACACCTTC.

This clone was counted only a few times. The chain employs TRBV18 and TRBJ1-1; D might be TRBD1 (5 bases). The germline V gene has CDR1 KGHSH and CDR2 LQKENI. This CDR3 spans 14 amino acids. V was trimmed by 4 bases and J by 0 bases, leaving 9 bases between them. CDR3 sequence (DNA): TGTGCCAGCTCACTAGGGGCCGTGAACACTGAAGCTTTCTTT. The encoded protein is CASSLGAVNTEAFF.

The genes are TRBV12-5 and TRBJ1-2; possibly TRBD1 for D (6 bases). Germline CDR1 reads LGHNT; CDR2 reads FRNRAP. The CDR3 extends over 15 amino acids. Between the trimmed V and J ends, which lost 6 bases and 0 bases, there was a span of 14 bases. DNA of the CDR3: TGTGCTAGTGGCCCGACAGGACCTCCTAACTATGGCTACACCTTC. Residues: CASGPTGPPNYGYTF.

CDR3: CASSPRRRGGPGEQFF. CDR3 bases: TGTGCCAGCAGCCCGCGGAGGCGGGGGGGTCCCGGGGAGCAGTTCTTC. The chain carries TRBV7-6 and TRBJ2-1; 9 bases are a match to TRBD2. With V trimmed by 5 bases and J by 10 bases, 15 bases remained unmatched. CDR1 is SGHVS and CDR2 is FNYEAQ in the germline V gene. This CDR3 region has 16 residues.

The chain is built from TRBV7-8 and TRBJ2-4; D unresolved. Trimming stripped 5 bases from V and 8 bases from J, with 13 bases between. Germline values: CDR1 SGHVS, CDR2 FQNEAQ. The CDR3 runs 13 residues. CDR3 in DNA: TGTGCCAGCAGCCCACCCAAAGACGACATTCAGTACTTC. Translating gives CASSPPKDDIQYF.

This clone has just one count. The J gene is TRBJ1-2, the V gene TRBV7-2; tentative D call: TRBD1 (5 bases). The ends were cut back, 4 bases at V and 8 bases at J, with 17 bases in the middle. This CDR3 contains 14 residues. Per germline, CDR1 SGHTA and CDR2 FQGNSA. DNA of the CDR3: TGTGCCAGCAGCTCGAGGGGATCACTCGGGGGCTACACCTTC. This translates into CASSSRGSLGGYTF.

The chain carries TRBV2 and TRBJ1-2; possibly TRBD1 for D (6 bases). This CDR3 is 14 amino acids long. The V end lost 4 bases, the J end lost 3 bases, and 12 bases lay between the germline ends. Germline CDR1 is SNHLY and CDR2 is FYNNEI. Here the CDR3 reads CASSGTVRDYGYTF. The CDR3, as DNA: TGTGCCAGCAGTGGGACAGTAAGGGACTATGGCTACACCTTC.

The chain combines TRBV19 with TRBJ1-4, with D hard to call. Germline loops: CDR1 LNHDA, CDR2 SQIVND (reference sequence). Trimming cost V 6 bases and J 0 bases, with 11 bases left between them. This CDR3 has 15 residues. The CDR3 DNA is TGTGCCAGTAGGACAAGCTTCGCAACTAATGAAAAACTGTTTTTT. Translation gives CASRTSFATNEKLFF.

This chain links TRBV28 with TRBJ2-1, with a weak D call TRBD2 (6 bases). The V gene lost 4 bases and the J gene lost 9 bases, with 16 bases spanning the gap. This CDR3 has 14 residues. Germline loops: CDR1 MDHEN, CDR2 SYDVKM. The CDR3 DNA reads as TGTGCCAGCAGTTCGGACGCGGGATGGGGTGAGCAGTTCTTC. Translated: CASSSDAGWGEQFF.

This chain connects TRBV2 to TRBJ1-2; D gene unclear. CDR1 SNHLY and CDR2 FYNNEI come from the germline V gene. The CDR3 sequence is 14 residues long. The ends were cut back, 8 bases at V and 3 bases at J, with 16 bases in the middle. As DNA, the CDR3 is TGTGCCAGCCTTCCTCCCGGGAAGGACTATGGCTACACCTTC. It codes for CASLPPGKDYGYTF. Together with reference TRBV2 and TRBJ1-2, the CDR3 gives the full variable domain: EPEVTQTPSHQVTQMGQEVILRCVPISNHLYFYWYRQILGQKVEFLVSFYNNEISEKSEIFDDQFSVERPDGSNFTLKIRSTKLEDSAMYFCASLPPGKDYGYTFGSGTRLTVV.

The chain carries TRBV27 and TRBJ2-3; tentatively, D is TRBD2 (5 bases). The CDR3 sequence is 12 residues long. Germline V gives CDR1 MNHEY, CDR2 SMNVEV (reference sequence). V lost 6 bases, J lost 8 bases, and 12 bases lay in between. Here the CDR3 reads CASSQRVGTQYF. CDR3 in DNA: TGTGCCAGCAGCCAGAGGGTTGGTACGCAGTATTTT.

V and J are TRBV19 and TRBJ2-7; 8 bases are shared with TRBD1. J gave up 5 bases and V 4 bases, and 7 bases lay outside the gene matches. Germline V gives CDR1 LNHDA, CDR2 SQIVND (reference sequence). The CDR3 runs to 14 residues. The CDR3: CASSRGQGVNEQYF. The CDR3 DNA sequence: TGTGCCAGTAGTAGAGGACAGGGAGTCAACGAGCAGTACTTC.

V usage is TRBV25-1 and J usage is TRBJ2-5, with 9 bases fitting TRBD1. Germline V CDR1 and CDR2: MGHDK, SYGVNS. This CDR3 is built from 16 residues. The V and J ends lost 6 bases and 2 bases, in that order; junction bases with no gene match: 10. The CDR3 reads CASRRRGGQGQETQYF. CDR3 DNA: TGTGCCAGCAGACGGAGGGGGGGACAGGGTCAAGAGACCCAGTACTTC.

The CDR3 spells CASSTDRDNEQFF. CDR3 DNA: TGTGCCAGCAGTACCGACAGGGACAATGAGCAGTTCTTC. The chain carries TRBV2 and TRBJ2-1, with TRBD1 matching 7 bases. The CDR3 has 13 residues. V dropped 5 bases and J dropped 5; count of bases not matched to a gene: 3. Germline lookup yields CDR1 SNHLY and CDR2 FYNNEI.

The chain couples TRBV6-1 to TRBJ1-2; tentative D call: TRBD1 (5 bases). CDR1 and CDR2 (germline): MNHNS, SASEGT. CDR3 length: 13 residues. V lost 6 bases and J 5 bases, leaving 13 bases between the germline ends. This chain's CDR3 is CASRTGERYGYTF. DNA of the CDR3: TGTGCCAGCAGAACAGGCGAGAGGTATGGCTACACCTTC.

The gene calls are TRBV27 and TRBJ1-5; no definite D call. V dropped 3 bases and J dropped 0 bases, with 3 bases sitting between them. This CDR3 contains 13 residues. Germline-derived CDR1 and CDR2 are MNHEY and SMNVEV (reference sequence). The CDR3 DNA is TGTGCCAGCAGTTTGATTAGCAATCAGCCCCAGCATTTT. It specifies CASSLISNQPQHF.

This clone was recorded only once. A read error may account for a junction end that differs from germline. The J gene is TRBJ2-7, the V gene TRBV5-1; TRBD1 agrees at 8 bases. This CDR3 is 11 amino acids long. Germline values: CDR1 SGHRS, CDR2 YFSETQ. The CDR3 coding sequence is TGCGCCAGCAGCGACGGGACAGGTGCTGTCTTC. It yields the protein CASSDGTGAVF.